The 23 T cell receptor beta chains listed next were all sequenced from one sample in a study of blood T cell repertoires in COVID-19. TCRdb keeps only in-frame clones here, not all; method: immunoSEQ multiplex PCR. The sample shows tens of thousands of clones, around 84% of them seen only once. The sequenced sample was peripheral blood. The receptor set was obtained from a man aged 60 to 69 with acute or convalescent COVID-19.

This clone was detected a few times. The CDR3 DNA reads TGTGCCAGCAGCGGCCCCAGGACTAGCTCGGGCAATGAGCAGTTCTTC. It yields the protein CASSGPRTSSGNEQFF. The rearrangement links TRBV5-4 to TRBJ2-1; 8 nucleotides match TRBD2. The CDR3 consists of 16 residues. CDR1 and CDR2 from the germline V gene are SGHNT and YYREEE (reference sequence). The ends lost 4 bases at V and 6 bases at J; junction bases unmatched: 12.

The chain links TRBV5-4 to TRBJ2-3; TRBD2 matches 9 bases. CDR1 and CDR2 from the germline V gene are SGHNT and YYREEE (reference sequence). This CDR3 has 16 amino acids. Trimming cost V 0 bases and J 4 bases; bases outside gene matches: 6. CDR3 sequence: CASSLGWRGGSDTQYF. In DNA, the CDR3 is TGTGCCAGCAGCTTGGGATGGCGGGGGGGATCAGATACGCAGTATTTT.

The chain couples TRBV6-5 to TRBJ2-2; the D gene is possibly TRBD2 (5 bases). This CDR3 contains 16 residues. Germline V CDR1 and CDR2: MNHEY, SVGAGI. Trimming shortened V by 0 bases and J by 5 bases, and 13 bases separated the two germline ends. The CDR3 loop is CASSYSAVPGTGELFF. As DNA, the CDR3 is TGTGCCAGCAGTTACTCCGCCGTCCCGGGGACCGGGGAGCTGTTTTTT.

The chain couples TRBV19 to TRBJ2-1; TRBD2 is a possible D gene (5 bases). V was shortened by 6 bases and J by 3 bases, with 15 bases between the two germline ends. The germline CDR1 and CDR2 sequences are LNHDA and SQIVND (reference sequence). The CDR3 consists of 15 residues. CDR3: CASSIRRMYYNEQFF. The CDR3 nucleotides are TGTGCCAGTAGCATCCGGAGGATGTACTACAATGAGCAGTTCTTC.

Of note for this clone: The same CDR3 also results from other DNA sequences found in this sample. The chain is built from TRBV9 and TRBJ1-1; 7 bases are shared with TRBD1. CDR1 is SGDLS, CDR2 YYNGEE, per germline. J was trimmed by 1 base and V by 3 bases; bases with no gene match: 0. The CDR3 contains 13 residues. The CDR3 DNA follows: TGTGCCAGCAGCGCAGGGGGGAACACTGAAGCTTTCTTT. Protein sequence: CASSAGGNTEAFF.

The chain recombines TRBV24-1 with TRBJ2-7; D is possibly TRBD1 (6 bases). CDR1 is KGHDR, CDR2 SFDVKD, per germline. The CDR3 is 14 amino acids. Trimming took off 3 bases at V and 1 base at J, with 9 bases between the two ends. CDR3 nucleotides: TGTGCCACCAGTGATCCTACAGGGTCCTACGAGCAGTACTTC. It encodes CATSDPTGSYEQYF.

CDR3 sequence: CASSPGGGTGNTIYF. The CDR3 DNA follows: TGTGCCAGTAGTCCGGGGGGGGGCACAGGAAACACCATATATTTT. J is TRBJ1-3 and V is TRBV19, with a weak D call TRBD1 (6 bases). V gave up 5 bases and J gave up 4 bases, with 15 bases separating them. CDR3 length: 15 residues. Germline values: CDR1 LNHDA, CDR2 SQIVND (reference sequence).

The chain has TRBV6-4 and TRBJ2-1; 9 nucleotides align to TRBD2. V lost 8 bases, J lost 9 bases, and 8 bases stayed unmatched. Germline-derived CDR1 and CDR2 are MRHNA and SNTAGT. This CDR3 is 13 amino acids long. The CDR3 sequence is CASGVAGAGEQFF. DNA of the CDR3: TGTGCCAGCGGAGTAGCGGGGGCGGGTGAGCAGTTCTTC.

The rearrangement joins TRBV5-1 to TRBJ2-7; D remains unclear. Germline V lookup: CDR1 SGHRS, CDR2 YFSETQ. Trimming removed 2 bases from V and 5 bases from J, with 5 bases in between. CDR3 length: 11 amino acids. The CDR3, as DNA: TGCGCCAGCAGCTTCAATGACGAGCAGTACTTC. Its protein product is CASSFNDEQYF.

This clone has more than one count but fewer than ten. The CDR3, as DNA: TGTGCCAGCAGTTATAGCGGGTTTACTAATGAAAAACTGTTTTTT. Its translation is CASSYSGFTNEKLFF. The V and J genes are TRBV6-5 and TRBJ1-4, with D unresolved. Germline lookup yields CDR1 MNHEY and CDR2 SVGAGI. This CDR3 comprises 15 residues. V shed 3 bases and J shed 2 bases, with 10 bases lying between them.

V gene TRBV5-4 combines with J gene TRBJ2-5, with 9 nucleotides matching TRBD1. Per the germline V gene, CDR1 is SGHNT and CDR2 is YYREEE (reference sequence). V lost 4 bases and J lost 5; bases outside the gene matches: 6. The CDR3 is made up of 14 amino acids. CDR3 protein: CASSSGQGRETQYF. DNA of the CDR3: TGTGCCAGCAGCAGCGGACAGGGGCGGGAGACCCAGTACTTC.

The chain joins TRBV6-5 to TRBJ1-1; the D is unclear. Germline values: CDR1 MNHEY, CDR2 SVGAGI. The CDR3 runs 12 residues. Deletions cut 3 bases from V and 0 bases from J, with 2 bases between. CDR3 amino acids: CASSYMNTEAFF. The CDR3 DNA is TGTGCCAGCAGTTATATGAACACTGAAGCTTTCTTT.

DNA of the CDR3: TGTGCCAGCAGTGAAGGATATTGGGCATCCCAAGAGACCCAGTACTTC. Protein sequence: CASSEGYWASQETQYF. J is TRBJ2-5 and V is TRBV6-1; no clear D gene. This CDR3 contains 16 residues. Trimming shortened V by 1 base and J by 1 base, and 13 bases separated the two germline ends. Germline V gene sequence: CDR1 MNHNS, CDR2 SASEGT.

V is TRBV6-5 and J is TRBJ2-3, with 7 bases lining up with TRBD1. The CDR3 totals 13 residues. Unmatched junction bases numbered 11, after V lost 6 bases and J lost 11 bases. From germline, CDR1 is MNHEY and CDR2 SVGAGI. The DNA of the CDR3 is TGTGCCAGCAGAACGTCTGAAGGGGGCATGCAGTATTTT. This gives the protein CASRTSEGGMQYF.

The chain combines TRBV6-5 with TRBJ2-7, with TRBD1 as a possible D gene (6 bases). Germline V CDR1 and CDR2: MNHEY, SVGAGI. V dropped 4 bases and J dropped 0 bases, with 10 bases sitting between them. The CDR3 totals 14 residues. CDR3 sequence: CASSLTGGSYEQYF. The CDR3 nucleotides read TGTGCCAGCAGTTTGACAGGTGGCTCCTACGAGCAGTACTTC.

The chain uses TRBV5-8 and TRBJ2-7; tentative D call: TRBD2 (5 bases). The CDR3 extends over 15 amino acids. The ends were cut back, 0 bases at V and 6 bases at J, with 16 bases in the middle. CDR1 is SGHTS and CDR2 is YDEGEE in the germline V gene. This chain's CDR3 is CASSLEGSRRGEQYF. The CDR3 nucleotides are TGTGCCAGCAGCTTGGAGGGCAGCCGACGGGGCGAGCAGTACTTC.

This clone occurred once. Here the CDR3 reads CASSPGLAGNNEQFF. The CDR3 nucleotides are TGTGCCAGCAGCCCCGGACTAGCGGGAAACAATGAGCAGTTCTTC. The chain recombines TRBV7-3 with TRBJ2-1; 12 nucleotides match TRBD2. V shed 5 bases and J 5 bases; nucleotides not matched to a gene: 4. Germline CDR1 is SGHTA and CDR2 is FQGTGA. This CDR3 region has 15 residues.

The chain's CDR3 is CAWSWTSRSNEQFF. Written as DNA, the CDR3 is TGTGCCTGGAGTTGGACTAGCAGGTCCAATGAGCAGTTCTTC. This chain connects TRBV30 to TRBJ2-1; 8 bases fit TRBD2. Per germline, CDR1 GTSNPN and CDR2 SVGIG (reference sequence). Trimming cost V 2 bases and J 6 bases; bases outside gene matches: 6. This CDR3 comprises 14 residues. Supplemented by reference TRBV30 and TRBJ2-1, the full variable domain reads SQTIHQWPATLVQPVGSPLSLECTVEGTSNPNLYWYRQAAGRGLQLLFYSVGIGQISSEVPQNLSASRPQDRQFILSSKKLLLSDSGFYLCAWSWTSRSNEQFFGPGTRLTVL.

The chain combines TRBV6-6 with TRBJ2-5, with D maybe TRBD2 (6 bases). This CDR3 contains 17 residues. Germline values: CDR1 MNHNY, CDR2 SVGAGI (reference sequence). Trimming removed 7 bases from V and 5 bases from J, with 26 bases in between. This chain's CDR3 is CASTRRWDFNRGETQYF. In DNA form, the CDR3 reads TGTGCCAGCACTCGGAGATGGGACTTCAATCGTGGGGAGACCCAGTACTTC.

The chain is built from TRBV6-2 or TRBV6-3 and TRBJ2-5; D is possibly TRBD1 (6 bases). The length of the CDR3 is 17 residues. V lost 0 bases to trimming and J lost 3 bases, with 17 bases between them. Germline CDR1 reads MNHEY; CDR2 reads SVGEGT. CDR3 DNA: TGTGCCAGCAGTTACTCGATGTCAGGGGTTGTCGAAGAGACCCAGTACTTC. This sequence encodes CASSYSMSGVVEETQYF.

The chain combines TRBV5-1 with TRBJ1-1; 7 positions agree with TRBD1. Looked up from germline, CDR1 is SGHRS and CDR2 is YFSETQ. The V gene end was trimmed by 0 bases and the J gene end by 7 bases; junction bases not matched to a gene: 3. The CDR3 covers 13 residues. The CDR3 nucleotides are TGCGCCAGCAGCTTGGAAAGGGACAGTGAAGCTTTCTTT. It yields the protein CASSLERDSEAFF.

In DNA form, the CDR3 reads TGTGCCAGCAGCTTAATCAACAGGGGGCCAACCGGGGAGCTGTTTTTT. Residues: CASSLINRGPTGELFF. The chain employs TRBV7-3 and TRBJ2-2; 9 bases match TRBD1. The V gene end was trimmed by 1 base and the J gene end by 5 bases; junction bases not matched to a gene: 5. CDR1 is SGHTA, CDR2 FQGTGA, per germline. The CDR3 spans 16 residues.

The genes are TRBV11-1 and TRBJ1-3, with TRBD1 matching over 8 bases. This CDR3 has 16 residues. Germline V gene lookup returns CDR1 SGHAT and CDR2 FQDESV (reference sequence). J was trimmed by 4 bases and V by 2 bases; bases with no gene match: 7. CDR3 loop: CASSLRGQGAGNTIYF. DNA for the CDR3: TGTGCCAGCAGCTTACGCGGACAGGGCGCAGGAAACACCATATATTTT.